This TCR beta chain stems from a study of T cells in localized non-small cell lung cancer. This clone was observed at least ten times. What it binds is not known. Clones were sequenced by immunoSEQ multiplex PCR, and TCRdb holds only the in-frame ones, with some missing. This table holds tens of thousands of clones, roughly 90% found once. This CDR3 spans 14 amino acids. Germline assignment: CDR1 MGHRA and CDR2 YSYEKL. The germline V and J ends were trimmed by 4 bases and 1 base, with 10 bases remaining between them. The study, taken as a whole, reports: Within adjacent lung there appeared a median approximately 60 of the top 100 tumor clones. Analysis by sequencing included only one tumor region, so heterogeneity remains possible. Adjacent uninvolved lung tissue had the highest T cell clonality, exceeding tumor. Higher adjacent-lung clonality was associated with shorter survival.

This sample comprised peripheral blood, obtained before any cancer treatment. This chain connects TRBV4-1 to TRBJ1-1; unclear D gene. This receptor was identified in a man aged 40 to 70 with stage I squamous cell lung carcinoma. The CDR3 spells CASSRGPTNTEAFF. The DNA for the CDR3 is TGCGCCAGCAGCCGAGGACCGACGAACACTGAAGCTTTCTTT.